Listed below are T cell receptor beta chains from one sample, sequenced in a study of T-cell reconstitution after alpha-beta-depleted transplantation in children. TCRdb reanalysed the PCR reads using MiXCR and keeps one entry per CDR3 protein. Among 900,000 or so distinct CDR3 sequences, around 15% were seen once, and the ten largest hold approximately 5%. Sequenced material: PBMCs, mostly from graft donor cells, taken 360 days after TCRalphabeta/CD19-depleted stem cell transplant. Receptors originate from a male patient under 18 who had a stem cell transplant for acute lymphoblastic leukemia, so the T cells may come from the graft donor. Both conserved end residues are part of each CDR3. A D gene is named only where the DNA matches it firmly. Where a row states a size, it is once, few, many or the class of an expanded clone; other rows omit it.

cdr3_nt cdr3_aa clone_size d_call j_call v_call
TGTGCCAGCATACCCTCCCGGGGTTCCTACGAGCAGTACTTC CASIPSRGSYEQYF few - TRBJ2-7 TRBV12-3/TRBV12-4
TGCGCCAGCAGCTTGCCTAGCGGGAGCGTGGAGGATGAGCAGTTCTTC CASSLPSGSVEDEQFF - TRBD2 TRBJ2-1 TRBV5-1
TGTGCCAGCAGCCAAGAAGGGGGAACGGCTGAAGCTTTCTTT CASSQEGGTAEAFF - - TRBJ1-1 TRBV4-2
TGCAGTGCCCCGGGACATCGGAACACTGAAGCTTTCTTT CSAPGHRNTEAFF - - TRBJ1-1 TRBV20-1
TGTGCCAGCAGTTACTCCGGGGGCAGGAACTATGGCTACACCTTC CASSYSGGRNYGYTF - - TRBJ1-2 TRBV6-5
TGCGGACATCACACAGGGGAGGAGGAGACCCAGTACTTC CGHHTGEEETQYF - - TRBJ2-5 TRBV20-1
TGTGCCAGCAGCCTCGGACATTCGGAGTATGGCTACACCTTC CASSLGHSEYGYTF few - TRBJ1-2 TRBV12-3/TRBV12-4
TGTGTCCTCCTAGAGGCGGAGTTAGGCACAGATACGCAGTATTTT CVLLEAELGTDTQYF few - TRBJ2-3 TRBV2
TGTGCCACCAGTCGGGACGGCTTCGGTGAGCAGTTCTTC CATSRDGFGEQFF few - TRBJ2-1 TRBV24-1
TGCGCCAGCAGCTCCGCCCCCGGAGAGACCCAGTACTTC CASSSAPGETQYF - - TRBJ2-5 TRBV5-1
TGTGCCAGCAGGTCCCGAGGGGGAAGGAGCGAGCAGTACTTC CASRSRGGRSEQYF few - TRBJ2-7 TRBV12-3/TRBV12-4
TGCGCCAGCAGCCAAGGGCCTAGCGGGAGGGTCACAGGCGAGCAGTACTTC CASSQGPSGRVTGEQYF - TRBD2 TRBJ2-7 TRBV4-1
TGTGCCACCAGCAGGTTGGGACAGCAACTCCAAGAGACCCAGTACTTC CATSRLGQQLQETQYF - TRBD1 TRBJ2-5 TRBV15
TGCGCCAGCAGCTTGGAATCCGCGGTCAAAAACATTCAGTACTTC CASSLESAVKNIQYF few - TRBJ2-4 TRBV5-1
TGTGCCAGCAGCTTCATAGGACAGGGGCTCGACACGCAGTATTTT CASSFIGQGLDTQYF few TRBD1 TRBJ2-3 TRBV7-3
TGTGCCAGCAGTTATGAGGAGGTGTCTGGGGAGCTGTTTTTT CASSYEEVSGELFF - - TRBJ2-2 TRBV6-5
TGCGCCAGCAGCCAAGACCCCCCTGTCTCTTTCTTAGGAGGGGAGCAGTACTTC CASSQDPPVSFLGGEQYF - - TRBJ2-7 TRBV4-1
TGCAGCGTTGAAAAACCTTTTTCCTACAATGAGCAGTTCTTC CSVEKPFSYNEQFF few - TRBJ2-1 TRBV29-1
TGCAGCGTTGTGCATTTGTTCGAGCAGTACTTC CSVVHLFEQYF - - TRBJ2-7 TRBV29-1
TGTGCCAGCAATGGGGACCCGGGCACCGGGGAGCTGTTTTTT CASNGDPGTGELFF few - TRBJ2-2 TRBV27
TGTGCCAGCAGGCCTTCAGGGGCCACCGGGGAGCTGTTTTTT CASRPSGATGELFF few - TRBJ2-2 TRBV6-1
TGCAGCGTATCTTGGACAGGGGCTTACAATGAGCAGTTCTTC CSVSWTGAYNEQFF - TRBD1 TRBJ2-1 TRBV29-1
TGTGCCAGCAGTTTAGGTCGAGCAGGCTCCTACAATGAGCAGTTCTTC CASSLGRAGSYNEQFF few - TRBJ2-1 TRBV12-3/TRBV12-4
TGTGCCAGCAGTGGTATATCAGGGGAGATCATCTCCTACGAGCAGTACTTC CASSGISGEIISYEQYF - - TRBJ2-7 TRBV25-1
TGTGCCAGCAGGGACCGGGACTTATACAATGAGCAGTTCTTC CASRDRDLYNEQFF few - TRBJ2-1 TRBV12-3/TRBV12-4
TGTGCCAGCAGCCTTGAGAGCGAGAGCTCCTACGAGCAGTACTTC CASSLESESSYEQYF few - TRBJ2-7 TRBV4-2
TGTGCCTGGGAAACAGGGGTGTACGAGCAGTACTTC CAWETGVYEQYF - TRBD1 TRBJ2-7 TRBV30
TGTGCCAGCAGCAGCACGGCCGGGTTCCACTATGGCTACACCTTC CASSSTAGFHYGYTF - - TRBJ1-2 TRBV28
TGTGCCAGCTCAGATGACAGCTTAGCTAACTATGGCTACACCTTC CASSDDSLANYGYTF - - TRBJ1-2 TRBV18
TGCGCCAGCCACCTGACAGGTTCGAACACCGGGGAGCTGTTTTTT CASHLTGSNTGELFF - - TRBJ2-2 TRBV5-1
TGTGCCAGCAGCTCGACTAGCGGGCTCGCCTACAATGAGCAGTTCTTC CASSSTSGLAYNEQFF few TRBD2 TRBJ2-1 TRBV7-9
TGTGCCAGCAGCCTACTCCTCTCTGGGGCCAACGTCCTGACTTTC CASSLLLSGANVLTF few - TRBJ2-6 TRBV7-2
TGTGCCAGCTCACCACCGCCGGGTAACGGCTACACCTTC CASSPPPGNGYTF - - TRBJ1-2 TRBV18
TGTGCCAGCAGCCTCGAGCGGTGGGATTCCCAAGAGACCCAGTACTTC CASSLERWDSQETQYF - - TRBJ2-5 TRBV12-3/TRBV12-4
TGTGCCACCAGTGATTTGTCGTGGGGCGGGAACACAGATACGCAGTATTTT CATSDLSWGGNTDTQYF few - TRBJ2-3 TRBV24-1
TGCGCCAGCAGCCAACGGGACAGCTACAATGAGCAGTTCTTC CASSQRDSYNEQFF few TRBD1 TRBJ2-1 TRBV4-1
TGTGCCAGCAGCTTAGCGGGAGATTGGTGGGAGACCCAGTACTTC CASSLAGDWWETQYF - - TRBJ2-5 TRBV7-9
TGTGCCAGCAGTGAAGTTGGCAGGGGATCTGGCTACACCTTC CASSEVGRGSGYTF few - TRBJ1-2 TRBV6-1
TGTGCCAGCACCCCCTGGGGGAGTGTCGGCAATGAGCAGTTCTTC CASTPWGSVGNEQFF few - TRBJ2-1 TRBV25-1
TGTGCCAGCAGCTTCCCCTGGGGCCAAGAGACCCAGTACTTC CASSFPWGQETQYF many - TRBJ2-5 TRBV11-2
TGTGCCAGCACCCCGGGACTTGGAGATACGCAGTATTTT CASTPGLGDTQYF - - TRBJ2-3 TRBV12-3/TRBV12-4
TGTGCCAGCAGTCATGACACGGGGTTTGAAGCTTTCTTT CASSHDTGFEAFF - - TRBJ1-1 TRBV12-3/TRBV12-4
TGCGCCAGCAGGTACCTAGGCTACGAGCAGTACTTC CASRYLGYEQYF once - TRBJ2-7 TRBV5-1
TGTGCCAGCAGCCAGGAAGGGATCACTGAAGCTTTCTTT CASSQEGITEAFF - - TRBJ1-1 TRBV14
TGTGCCAGCAGTTACTCGGGTTTTTACGAGCAGTACTTC CASSYSGFYEQYF few - TRBJ2-7 TRBV6-5